The next 27 T cell receptor beta chains were all read from a single sample in a study of shared clonotypes between healthy human individuals. Profiled with immunoSEQ multiplex PCR; TCRdb holds only in-frame clones, not every one. The sample includes about 500,000 clones, 60% to 80% of them seen just once. The sequencing input was PBMCs. These receptor sequences come from a woman aged 40 to 50 in good health. Some clones in this sample may be carry-over from other donors' samples.

The chain uses TRBV5-4 and TRBJ2-3; no clear D. V lost 1 base, J lost 5 bases, and 5 bases lay in between. Germline V lookup: CDR1 SGHNT, CDR2 YYREEE (reference sequence). There are 12 residues in the CDR3. CDR3 nucleotides: TGTGCCAGCAGCTTGCTCAGAGATACGCAGTATTTT. The encoded protein is CASSLLRDTQYF.

The rearrangement links TRBV5-6 to TRBJ2-2; no clear D gene. Germline V gene lookup returns CDR1 SGHDT and CDR2 YYEEEE. The CDR3 is made up of 13 amino acids. The V gene lost 1 base and the J gene lost 9 bases, with 10 bases spanning the gap. CDR3 coding DNA: TGTGCCAGCAGCTTGTCATTGGCTAGGGAGCTGTTTTTT. Amino acids: CASSLSLARELFF.

Written as DNA, the CDR3 is TGTGCCAGCTCACCCTTTGCGGACAGGGTTCAAGAGACCCAGTACTTC. Translating it yields CASSPFADRVQETQYF. J is TRBJ2-5 and V is TRBV18, with 8 bases that match TRBD1. CDR1 is KGHSH and CDR2 is LQKENI in the germline V gene. V lost 3 bases, J lost 2 bases, and 8 bases stayed unmatched. The CDR3 extends over 16 amino acids.

Of note for this clone: A read error likely explains this, since a far larger clone differs by one base. The rearrangement uses TRBV4-1 and TRBJ2-1, with 10 bases aligning to TRBD2. CDR1 and CDR2 (germline): MGHRA, YSYEKL. The CDR3 spans 15 residues. In nucleotides, the CDR3 is TGCGTCAGCAGCCTTCTAGCGGGAGTAGGAAATGAGCAGTTCTTC. Amino acid sequence: CVSSLLAGVGNEQFF.

In DNA form, the CDR3 reads TGTGCCAGCTCACCCGCCACAGGAGAGACCCAGTACTTC. This sequence encodes CASSPATGETQYF. The chain is built from TRBV18 and TRBJ2-5, with D perhaps TRBD1 (5 bases). Trimming stripped 3 bases from V and 4 bases from J, with 9 bases between. This CDR3 spans 13 amino acids. CDR1 KGHSH and CDR2 LQKENI come from the germline V gene.

V and J are TRBV2 and TRBJ2-7; possibly TRBD1 for D (5 bases). CDR3 size: 13 residues. Trimming took 11 bases from V and 0 from J, leaving 14 bases between them. Germline CDR1 reads SNHLY; CDR2 reads FYNNEI. The CDR3 nucleotides read TGTGCCGGGGCAAAAGAAAGCTCCTACGAGCAGTACTTC. Protein product: CAGAKESSYEQYF.

The sample holds one count of this clone. J is TRBJ1-2 and V is TRBV28; 8 bases align to TRBD1. V lost 2 bases, J lost 2 bases, and 4 bases stayed unmatched. The germline CDR1 and CDR2 sequences are MDHEN and SYDVKM. The CDR3 totals 15 residues. CDR3 DNA: TGTGCCAGCAGTTTAACCGGGACAGGCAACTATGGCTACACCTTC. Amino acids: CASSLTGTGNYGYTF.

V usage is TRBV7-2 and J usage is TRBJ1-2; a weak D match, TRBD1 (6 bases). Germline CDR1 and CDR2: SGHTA and FQGNSA. The CDR3 runs 15 residues. V was clipped by 5 bases and J by 2 bases, with 15 bases between them. The CDR3 loop reads CASSAYRQANYGYTF. The CDR3 DNA is TGTGCCAGCAGCGCCTACAGACAGGCAAACTATGGCTACACCTTC.

Concerning this clone itself: This specimen includes other DNA sequences encoding the same CDR3. The chain uses TRBV6-1 and TRBJ2-5; the D gene is possibly TRBD1 (5 bases). TRBJ2-7 explains the end of the DNA better; the J call may be wrong. The CDR3 totals 14 residues. CDR1 is MNHNS, CDR2 SASEGT, per germline. The CDR3: CASSEAWGHYEQYF. The CDR3, as DNA: TGTGCCAGCAGTGAAGCTTGGGGCCACTACGAGCAGTACTTC.

Regarding this clone: This sequence may be a read error, since a much larger clone differs from it by one base. This chain joins TRBV30 and TRBJ2-1; TRBD2 matches 10 bases. CDR3 length: 16 amino acids. CDR1 GTSNPN and CDR2 SVGIG come from the germline V gene (reference sequence). V trimming: 4 bases; J trimming: 9 bases; junction bases outside the gene matches: 15. The CDR3, as DNA: TGTGCCTGGAACCCTCCGGGGACTAGCGCGGGAGGTGAGCAGTTCTTC. As protein: CAWNPPGTSAGGEQFF.

The chain combines TRBV4-1 with TRBJ1-2, with D uncertain. V was cut by 3 bases and J by 4 bases, with 15 bases left in between. This CDR3 is built from 15 residues. CDR1 is MGHRA and CDR2 is YSYEKL in the germline V gene. Here the CDR3 reads CASSQDFSEVYGYTF. DNA of the CDR3: TGCGCCAGCAGCCAGGATTTTTCGGAAGTCTATGGCTACACCTTC.

Note on this clone: A read error is likely here: a far larger clone is one base away. This rearrangement joins TRBV19 to TRBJ2-1, with 9 bases lining up with TRBD2. The V gene end was trimmed by 7 bases and the J gene end by 7 bases; junction bases not matched to a gene: 8. This CDR3 is 14 amino acids long. In germline, CDR1 is LNHDA, CDR2 SQIVND (reference sequence). CDR3 residues: CASTRGLATNEQFF. CDR3 in DNA: TGTGCCAGTACCCGAGGACTAGCGACAAATGAGCAGTTCTTC. Complete variable domain (other parts from reference TRBV19 and TRBJ2-1): DGGITQSPKYLFRKEGQNVTLSCEQNLNHDAMYWYRQDPGQGLRLIYYSQIVNDFQKGDIAEGYSVSREKKESFPLTVTSAQKNPTAFYLCASTRGLATNEQFFGPGTRLTVL.

In its sample, this clone was seen a few times. V is TRBV19 and J is TRBJ2-2, with D perhaps TRBD2 (5 bases). Trimming cost V 3 bases and J 3 bases, with 17 bases left between them. The CDR3 loop spans 17 amino acids. Germline V gene sequence: CDR1 LNHDA, CDR2 SQIVND (reference sequence). The chain's CDR3 is CASSMSRGQDHTGELFF. The CDR3 nucleotides are TGTGCCAGTAGTATGTCACGGGGTCAGGACCACACCGGGGAGCTGTTTTTT.

V and J are TRBV2 and TRBJ1-2; 7 nucleotides line up with TRBD1. The CDR3 totals 15 residues. Germline V gives CDR1 SNHLY, CDR2 FYNNEI. V lost 3 bases and J lost 4; bases outside the gene matches: 8. CDR3 DNA sequence: TGTGCCAGCAGTGACGAAACAGGGGAAGTCTATGGCTACACCTTC. Translating gives CASSDETGEVYGYTF.

J is TRBJ2-1 and V is TRBV12-5; 8 nucleotides match TRBD2. J lost 5 bases, V lost 1 base, and 13 bases had no gene match. Germline CDR1 is LGHNT and CDR2 is FRNRAP. The CDR3 totals 18 residues. The CDR3 DNA sequence: TGTGCTAGTGGTTTGGCAACCATAGCGGGAACTACGAACAATGAGCAGTTCTTC. This sequence encodes CASGLATIAGTTNNEQFF.

This sequence joins TRBV4-1 and TRBJ2-3, with D perhaps matching TRBD1 or TRBD2 (5 bases each). Trimming stripped 3 bases from V and 9 bases from J, with 16 bases between. The CDR3 runs to 14 residues. Germline V gene lookup returns CDR1 MGHRA and CDR2 YSYEKL. CDR3 nucleotides: TGCGCCAGCAGCCAGGGACCGGTCCCCATAACGCAGTATTTT. It is translated as CASSQGPVPITQYF.

As DNA, the CDR3 is TGCAGCGTTGACGCGGGTGGCGCTGAAGCTTTCTTT. Translated, it gives CSVDAGGAEAFF. The chain recombines TRBV29-1 with TRBJ1-1; no reliable D call. There are 12 residues in the CDR3. Germline V gene sequence: CDR1 SQVTM, CDR2 ANQGSEA. Trimming took off 3 bases at V and 6 bases at J, with 11 bases between the two ends. The complete variable domain, with remaining parts taken from reference TRBV29-1 and TRBJ1-1, reads SAVISQKPSRDICQRGTSLTIQCQVDSQVTMMFWYRQQPGQSLTLIATANQGSEATYESGFVIDKFPISRPNLTFSTLTVSNMSPEDSSIYLCSVDAGGAEAFFGQGTRLTVV.

The chain links TRBV5-1 to TRBJ2-5; TRBD1 matches 9 bases. The CDR3 has 15 residues. CDR1 and CDR2 from the germline V gene are SGHRS and YFSETQ. With V trimmed by 1 base and J by 2 bases, 3 bases remained unmatched. CDR3 sequence reads: CASSLIGTGQETQYF. As DNA, the CDR3 is TGCGCCAGCAGCTTGATAGGGACAGGGCAAGAGACCCAGTACTTC.

For the CDR3, the DNA is TGTGCCAGCAGTTACTCGCTGCCGAGACAGGGCGCCGAGCAGTACTTC. Its protein product is CASSYSLPRQGAEQYF. The chain links TRBV6-5 to TRBJ2-7, with 7 bases aligning to TRBD1. The length of the CDR3 is 16 residues. Germline V gene lookup returns CDR1 MNHEY and CDR2 SVGAGI. The V and J ends lost 0 bases and 6 bases, in that order; junction bases with no gene match: 11.

In the case of this clone: A much larger clone is a single base away; this may be a read error. The sample has other DNA sequences that encode this CDR3 too. This chain links TRBV13 with TRBJ1-2; TRBD1 is a possible D gene (6 bases). The CDR3 spans 15 residues. Germline CDR1 and CDR2: PRHDT and FYEKMQ (reference sequence). The CDR3 DNA reads TGCGCCAGCAGCTTAGGGGGGCGGGAGGACTATGGCTACACCTTC. Protein sequence: CASSLGGREDYGYTF.

On this clone: A far larger clone is one base from this, pointing to a likely read error. Different DNA sequences within this sample yield the same CDR3. V gene TRBV30 combines with J gene TRBJ2-3; the D gene could be TRBD1 or TRBD2 (6 bases each). The germline V gene has CDR1 GTSNPN and CDR2 SVGIG (reference sequence). The CDR3 is made up of 15 amino acids. The CDR3 nucleotides are TGTGCCTGGAGTCAGGAAACCGGGGGCACAGATACGCAGTATTTC. Its protein product is CAWSQETGGTDTQYF.

This chain joins TRBV5-1 and TRBJ1-3, with 7 bases matching TRBD1. J lost 0 bases, V lost 0 bases, and 9 bases had no gene match. Per germline, CDR1 SGHRS and CDR2 YFSETQ. CDR3 length: 18 residues. CDR3 residues: CASSLEIYRGLSGNTIYF. The DNA for the CDR3 is TGCGCCAGCAGCTTGGAAATCTACAGGGGCCTCTCTGGAAACACCATATATTTT.

The chain carries TRBV7-9 and TRBJ1-2; D is unclear. This CDR3 comprises 15 residues. V was pared by 3 bases and J by 2 bases, with 13 bases between. CDR1 and CDR2 (germline): SEHNR, FQNEAQ (reference sequence). CDR3 in DNA: TGTGCCAGCAGCTTTGGGCGCAACCCAAACTATGGCTACACCTTC. Amino acid sequence: CASSFGRNPNYGYTF.

This clone was observed a single time. The J gene is TRBJ1-2, the V gene TRBV9, with 7 bases aligning to TRBD1. Unmatched junction bases numbered 9, after V lost 6 bases and J lost 7 bases. The germline V gene encodes CDR1 SGDLS and CDR2 YYNGEE. The CDR3 runs to 13 residues. CDR3 DNA sequence: TGTGCCAGCAAGAGGGGGACAGTTAGTGGCTACACCTTC. This translates into CASKRGTVSGYTF.

The V call is TRBV4-3, the J call TRBJ1-4, with D unclear. The length of the CDR3 is 17 residues. V was cut by 1 base and J by 0 bases, with 12 bases left in between. Germline values: CDR1 LGHNA, CDR2 YSLEER. This CDR3 reads CASSQGGTSATNEKLFF. The CDR3, as DNA: TGCGCCAGCAGCCAAGGGGGAACATCCGCAACTAATGAAAAACTGTTTTTT.

This clone came up many times. The sample contains more than one DNA sequence encoding this CDR3. The chain recombines TRBV28 with TRBJ2-4; D unclear. V was shortened by 3 bases and J by 2 bases, with 23 bases between the two germline ends. Germline V gene data show CDR1 as MDHEN and CDR2 as SYDVKM. The length of the CDR3 is 19 residues. CDR3 sequence (DNA): TGTGCCAGCAGTTTGTTTCAGTCCATCCACGGGTTGCCCAAAAACATTCAGTACTTC. This sequence encodes CASSLFQSIHGLPKNIQYF.

This chain uses TRBV9 with TRBJ1-2, with D maybe TRBD1 (5 bases). Germline CDR1 SGDLS, CDR2 YYNGEE. Deletions cut 2 bases from V and 4 bases from J, with 15 bases between. This CDR3 has 15 amino acids. The CDR3, as DNA: TGTGCCAGCAGCGTCACGGGTCGGGGCACCTATGGCTACACCTTC. It encodes CASSVTGRGTYGYTF.